This T cell receptor (beta chain) appears in the sequencing data of a study of T cells in Graves' hyperthyroidism and ophthalmopathy. The CDR3 is made up of 13 amino acids. Trimming removed 3 bases at V and 6 bases at J, with 12 bases between. Germline assignment: CDR1 SGDLS and CDR2 YYNGEE. Amplified regions were TCR beta CDR3 sequences from RNA transcripts. The HTBI primer set was used in a first-round RT-PCR of the TCR CDR3. TCRdb reprocessed the multiplex PCR reads via MiXCR and lists one record per CDR3 protein. The table includes roughly 300,000 distinct CDR3 sequences, over 15% detected once. Diagnoses were established using clinical symptoms, serum thyroxine and TRAb, thyroid ultrasound and orbital computed tomography. From 10 ml of fresh peripheral blood, PBMCs were isolated.

This clonotype originated in a woman aged 45-65 years with Graves' hyperthyroidism. The gene calls are TRBV9 and TRBJ1-2, with D maybe TRBD1 (6 bases). Sequenced material: blood. The CDR3 is CASSAGVADGYTF. CDR3 DNA: TGTGCCAGCAGCGCAGGGGTGGCGGATGGCTACACCTTC.